This TCR beta chain was documented in a study of cytomegalovirus exposure and HLA in healthy donors (dated by TCRdb to the late 2010s). Study-wide context: According to an earlier analysis of 550 to 750 of the donors, about 179 million T cells yielded 117 million unique TCR beta sequences and 276 Gb of sequence data. Around 320 gigabases of sequencing data and approximately 85 million unique TCR sequences were included in an early release covering over 600 HLA-typed donors. Of the roughly 400 genotyped donors, 81% were placed in the genetic ancestry cluster associated with self-reported Caucasian donors. The study aimed to test whether signatures of past pathogen exposure could be identified by cataloging public T cell receptors. The study profiled the T cell repertoires of more than 500 subjects by immunosequencing and related them to cytomegalovirus serostatus. A separate validation cohort of 90 to 150 different subjects was used in addition to the approximately 640-subject first cohort. To predict cytomegalovirus infection status, the study brought together high-throughput TCR immunosequencing, statistical association of individual TCRs with disease status, and machine learning. In a later analysis, previously published TCR beta repertoires from 550 to 750 donors were re-analyzed and high-resolution HLA genotyping was added so that TCR occurrence patterns could be studied. Rather than using new phenotypic data, the later analysis identified candidate immune exposures from TCR beta sequences and from how often those sequences occurred across donors. An earlier analysis of around 640 of the donors used high-throughput TCR beta sequencing to judge whether each TCR beta V gene segment behaved as functional or pseudogenic. Alongside the repertoire data, information on donor age, sex, ethnicity and CMV serostatus was compiled. A later genetic analysis used genome-wide SNP genotypes for about 65% of the roughly 700 donors, treating that subset as a discovery cohort. Every repertoire in the discovery cohort had been generated on one and the same sequencing platform. HLA typing covered class I and class II loci at four-digit resolution. Typing coverage differed by locus: A, B, C, DRB1 and DQB1 were typed in about 620-630 donors, DQA1 in roughly 510, DPA1 in approximately 600, and DPB1 in around 440. Because of strong linkage in the cohort, roughly five DR-DQ haplotypes were treated as single units for association and clustering. Among 300 to 500 genotyped donors of the cohort, an average of around 220,000 unique TCR beta nucleotide sequences was sequenced per donor, of which about 19% were non-productive. The investigation overall reported the following: The cohort was sequenced for TCR beta chains only, and without alpha or paired-chain data the features that could be detected were limited. Because counts were too low, roughly 18 rarely observed V segments, including chromosome 9 orphons, were left out of the earlier analysis of approximately 580 of the donors. Because some donors lacked HLA typing at each locus, the association tests relied only on the typed subset. According to a later analysis, most CMV-associated TCR beta chains appeared to be HLA-restricted, and the HLA associations seemed to be driven largely by CMV exposure. In a later analysis, HLA-associated TCR beta chains were found to be more clonally expanded and to have lower generation probabilities than equally common non-associated chains. A further reported finding was that TCR beta sequences accurately predicted the HLA-A and HLA-B alleles for most subjects in the first cohort. In a later analysis, the rate of TCR association differed among HLA loci, with DRB1 alleles having the most associated TCRs and HLA-C alleles having the fewest. Cytomegalovirus status was reported to be diagnosed by the classifier with high specificity and sensitivity in both the original and validation cohorts. According to a later analysis, parvovirus B19, influenza, CMV and Epstein-Barr virus appeared linked to several top co-occurrence clusters. A later genetic analysis reported fewer N-insertions in productive TCRs among donors in an Asian-associated ancestry cluster than the roughly 690-donor mean. The presence/absence analyses assumed that sequencing depth was roughly uniform across donors, and that assumption may not be true. The authors suggested that the approach could potentially be generalized to other disease states and immunological phenotypes. Correlated functional status among segregating V segments might be attributable to linkage disequilibrium, but an unknown experimental factor could not be ruled out. At a false discovery rate of 0.05, a later analysis linked some 18,000 TCR beta sequences to specific HLA alleles. The 87-base-pair reads could not distinguish some IMGT-functional V segments, including TRBV6-2 and TRBV6-3, so those segments were excluded. Strong co-occurrence of HLA alleles, especially DR and DQ, made assigning TCR associations to individual alleles difficult. In the study, roughly 160 TCR beta chains were listed as associated with cytomegalovirus. A later genetic analysis associated a missense DCLRE1C variant with V-gene and J-gene trimming of TCR beta chains, and an independent cohort replicated the association. Most TCR sequences were observed very rarely across donors, whereas some public TCRs were present in many individuals. In an earlier analysis of approximately 590 of the donors, most TCR beta V segments were observed in productive rearrangements about 90% or about 30% of the time, broadly matching IMGT annotations. A few of the identified cytomegalovirus-associated TCR beta chains were confirmed in vitro to be specific for cytomegalovirus antigens. A cluster of highly shared sequence variants was judged likely to be a technical artifact of the sequencing pipeline. For the cohort, immune exposure information was limited to CMV serostatus.

Details on this clone: Its antigen is not yet known. Base qualities are not at hand, and no much larger clone is one base apart.

V drops 7 bases and J drops 7 bases, leaving 14 bases in between. The CDR3 covers 14 residues, taking in both the cysteine and the phenylalanine. Only the CDR3 region is kept as DNA, spanning 42 bases read in frame from base 1. The germline V gene provides CDR1 SNHLY and CDR2 FYNNEI. In total, approximately 700 healthy bone marrow donors made up the cohort. At the time of sampling, every cohort member was nominally healthy, though immune exposures that went unrecorded were likely present. The donor tested CMV seronegative and was one of the 352 seronegative cohort members. A peripheral blood sample was collected from each donor, and TCR beta sequencing was performed on peripheral blood mononuclear cells. Genomic DNA extraction from the blood cell samples was performed with the Qiagen DNeasy Blood Extraction Kit. The library was made by the immunoSEQ multiplex PCR assay. For the multiplex PCR, a mixture combining 60 forward primers for TCR Vbeta segments and 13 reverse primers for TCR Jbeta segments was used. Amplification of the CDR3 region of rearranged TCR beta genes was performed with a multiplex PCR assay on genomic DNA. The Illumina HiSeq System was used to sequence the amplified TCR beta libraries as 87-base-pair reads. As for the authors' bioinformatics: Across the 670 or so repertoires, a later analysis counted 80 million or so unique TCR beta chains, some 11 million of which were shared by at least two donors. A nearest-neighbor algorithm error-corrected the raw reads and collapsed the reads into unique sequences, merging closely related sequences to remove PCR and sequencing errors. Alignment of CDR3 sequences to IMGT reference sequences was used to assign V, D and J gene segments. For a sequence to be retained, at least a six-nucleotide match to both a V gene segment and a J gene segment was required. A rearrangement was called productive if the CDR3 had no stop codons and remained in frame with V and J, and every other rearrangement was called non-productive. Following IMGT convention, CDR3 was defined as the stretch from the second conserved V-encoded cysteine up to the conserved J-encoded phenylalanine. Sequences without an unambiguous match to a single V gene segment were excluded from the earlier analysis of a few hundred of the donors. In an earlier analysis of several hundred of the donors, V segments were called functional above 56.7% productive rearrangements and were called segregating when the between-donor standard deviation exceeded 5%. A statistical classification framework was built for diagnosing cytomegalovirus status from the catalog of TCR beta chain sequences. In a later analysis, TCR nucleotide sequences were compared against IMGT/GENE-DB human TR gene sequences so that V and J genes could be assigned. In a later analysis, CDR3 sequences and most-parsimonious VDJ recombination scenarios were assigned using the TCRdist pipeline. A later analysis defined each TCR beta chain by its CDR3 amino acid sequence plus V-gene family, and excluded reads lacking a unique V-gene family. In a later analysis, 450 to 600 highly shared, low-generation-probability nucleotide sequences were removed to address suspected cross-contamination and a sequencing artifact. In a later analysis, a clonal expansion index for each public chain was calculated from normalized within-repertoire ranks of inferred template counts. In a later analysis, generation probabilities were computed using a VDJ recombination model fitted to out-of-frame rearrangements, and the results were checked against IGoR. Hypergeometric tests were used in a later analysis to score TCR-TCR, TCR-HLA and TCR-CMV co-occurrence, with a repertoire-size bias correction applied to the TCR pairs. False discovery rates were estimated in a later analysis by permuting HLA or CMV assignments 20 times. In a later analysis, co-occurring TCRs were grouped with DBSCAN, and TCRdist sequence similarity was added when clustering was performed within HLA-allele-positive subsets. Repertoires with fewer than 30,000 or more than 120,000 public chains were left out of co-occurrence clustering, as were about 5 repertoires with anomalous nucleotide sharing. TCRdb took this table from immuneACCESS and kept in-frame rearrangements with V and J called. Such tables lack part of the clones; where checked against another copy, unresolved V genes explain under half of the gap, and the rest is unexplained. That table is the source of V, J and clone size, and D and trimming were worked out from the DNA. For this sample the table gives roughly 200,000 clones, of which over 65% were detected only once. The leading ten clones occupy less than 2% of the sample.

This TCR derives from a woman aged 25 to 45 in good health and CMV-seronegative. Sequenced sample: PBMCs. The chain uses TRBV2 and TRBJ1-6, and perhaps TRBD1 as D gene, on 6 matching bases. The bases read TGTGCCAGCAACACCATCAGGGGCAATTCACCCCTCCACTTT. Translation gives CASNTIRGNSPLHF. The CDR3, completed at both ends by the reference TRBV2 and TRBJ1-6 genes, gives the full variable domain EPEVTQTPSHQVTQMGQEVILRCVPISNHLYFYWYRQILGQKVEFLVSFYNNEISEKSEIFDDQFSVERPDGSNFTLKIRSTKLEDSAMYFCASNTIRGNSPLHFGNGTRLTVT.